The T cell receptor beta chain described here comes from a study of cytomegalovirus exposure and HLA in healthy donors (dated by TCRdb to 2015 to 2018). Study-level background: A later analysis indicated that the 95 to 150 validation repertoires were generated on the platform also employed for the roughly 730 repertoires of the first cohort. Besides the first cohort of roughly 660 subjects, a separate validation cohort made up of about 120 different subjects was used. The study combined high-throughput TCR immunosequencing, statistical association of individual TCRs with disease status, and machine learning to predict cytomegalovirus infection status. The aim of the study was to test whether cataloging public T cell receptors could identify signatures of past pathogen exposure. The paper as a whole reports these results and caveats: In vitro tests confirmed that a few of the cytomegalovirus-associated TCR beta chains recognize cytomegalovirus antigens. A later analysis found that TCRs clustered in the first cohort also tended to co-occur in the roughly 120 validation repertoires, with roughly 95% of cluster scores above 0. In the study, approximately 160 TCR beta chains were listed as associated with cytomegalovirus. The authors suggested that the approach could potentially be extended to other disease states and immunological phenotypes. In both the original and validation cohorts, the classifier was reported to diagnose cytomegalovirus status with high specificity and sensitivity. A later analysis lacked HLA typing for the validation cohort, so it scored co-occurrence in that cohort across all 110 or so repertoires. Across donors, most TCR sequences were observed very rarely, whereas some public TCRs were present in many individuals.

Receptor amplification or capture employed the immunoSEQ multiplex PCR assay. On the authors' methods: A statistical classification framework was built for diagnosing cytomegalovirus status from the catalog of TCR beta chain sequences. TCRdb mirrors the immuneACCESS table, restricted to in-frame sequences. Some clones are absent from its copies; in checked studies, under half trace to an unresolved V gene, and the reason for the others is unknown. V, J and clone size are those of that table, while D and trimming were read from the DNA. The sample table contains 140,000 or so clones; only one count was recorded for 87% of them. Jointly, the top ten make up 3.5% to 5% of the sample. The donors belonged to the validation cohort of around 110 subjects, which was separate from the roughly 670-subject first cohort. The junction carries 4 bases between V and J, which are trimmed by 3 bases and 4 bases respectively. Taken from cysteine to phenylalanine, the CDR3 has 12 residues. Solely the CDR3 DNA is kept, with 36 bases framed from the first base. CDR1 and CDR2, looked up from the germline V gene, are KGHSH and LQKENI.

About this clone itself: Its target antigen remains unknown. No clone much larger than this one lies a single base away; base qualities are absent.

This sequence originates from a man between 18 and 29 years old in good health and CMV-seropositive. Rearrangement joined TRBV18 to TRBJ1-5, with no confidently assigned D gene. Specimen: PBMCs. The DNA reads TGTGCCAGCTCACCGCAGAATCAGCCCCAGCATTTT. Its protein product is CASSPQNQPQHF.